This T cell receptor beta chain was sequenced for a study of Graves' ophthalmopathy and Graves' hyperthyroidism. Findings of the study overall: Most clonotypes expanded in thyroid above 0.001 frequency were present in blood too.

Pregnancy or lactation, uncontrolled infections and other autoimmune diseases were grounds for excluding patients. Trimming left V 0 bases short and J 11 bases short, with 23 bases between. The V gene's germline CDR1 is DFQATT and CDR2 SNEGSKA (reference sequence). The CDR3 spans 16 residues. The authors amplified TCR beta CDR3 regions, and they did so from RNA transcripts for repertoire sequencing. An initial RT-PCR round employing HTBI primers preceded a second-round multiplex PCR. TCRdb re-analysed the multiplex PCR reads in MiXCR, keeping a single row per CDR3 protein. The sample has roughly 1.1 million distinct CDR3 sequences, roughly two fifths seen once. As for this clonotype: Antigen specificity is unknown.

Sequenced material: peripheral blood or thyroid tissue (not recorded which). The TCR was taken from an adult man with Graves' hyperthyroidism. This chain uses TRBV20-1 with TRBJ1-5, with D possibly matching TRBD1 (5 bases). CDR3 sequence reads: CSARDWSSGGRETQHF. CDR3 in DNA: TGCAGTGCTAGAGATTGGAGTAGCGGGGGACGAGAGACCCAGCATTTT.